These 24 T cell receptor beta chains originate from one sample sequenced in a study of identical twins. TCRdb analysed the 5' RACE reads with MiXCR anew, one entry per CDR3 protein. The sample lists hundreds of thousands of distinct CDR3 sequences; 9% to 15% were seen once. These data are also associated with another study on yellow fever vaccine responses in identical twins.

Sequenced material: CD8+ T cells sorted from blood. These receptors all stem from a woman under 30 in good health.

Concerning this clonotype itself: Given the absence of the conserved phenylalanine or tryptophan at the CDR3 end, a read error is likely. V usage is TRBV7-9 and J usage is TRBJ1-1; no clear D gene. This CDR3 is 13 amino acids long. Germline values: CDR1 SEHNR, CDR2 FQNEAQ (reference sequence). V was trimmed by 3 bases and J by 4 bases, leaving 9 bases between them. The CDR3 sequence: CASSFLLGTEAFL. CDR3 bases: TGTGCCAGCAGCTTTTTGTTGGGCACTGAAGCTTTCCTT.

Many counts were recorded for this clonotype. This rearrangement joins TRBV5-6 to TRBJ2-1, with 8 bases fitting TRBD2. Trimming removed 4 bases from V and 1 base from J; junction bases left unmatched: 7. CDR1 is SGHDT and CDR2 is YYEEEE in the germline V gene. The CDR3 length is 16 residues. This CDR3 reads CASSHSGSWSYNEQFF. CDR3 coding DNA: TGTGCCAGCAGCCACAGCGGGAGTTGGTCCTACAATGAGCAGTTCTTC. Drawing the rest from reference TRBV5-6 and TRBJ2-1, the complete variable domain is DAGVTQSPTHLIKTRGQQVTLRCSPKSGHDTVSWYQQALGQGPQFIFQYYEEEERQRGNFPDRFSGHQFPNYSSELNVNALLLGDSALYLCASSHSGSWSYNEQFFGPGTRLTVL.

The chain recombines TRBV27 with TRBJ2-7; 13 bases align to TRBD2. There are 16 residues in the CDR3. The V gene's germline CDR1 is MNHEY and CDR2 SMNVEV (reference sequence). The ends lost 5 bases at V and 3 bases at J; junction bases unmatched: 7. CDR3 in DNA: TGTGCCAGCAGTCGCCGGACTAGCGGGGGCGGCTACGAGCAGTACTTC. It translates to CASSRRTSGGGYEQYF.

This clonotype was seen a handful of times. This rearrangement joins TRBV10-2 to TRBJ2-1; tentatively, D is TRBD2 (6 bases). The CDR3 consists of 14 residues. V lost 8 bases to trimming and J lost 2 bases, with 13 bases between them. The V gene's germline CDR1 is WSHSY and CDR2 SAAADI. As DNA, the CDR3 is TGCGCCAGCTGGGGGACTTCCCCCTACAATGAGCAGTTCTTC. This encodes CASWGTSPYNEQFF.

Notes on this clonotype: A clone one base away is much larger, so this may be a read error. The V and J genes are TRBV11-2 and TRBJ2-1, with 7 positions matching TRBD2. The CDR3 is made up of 11 amino acids. From germline, CDR1 is SGHAT and CDR2 FQNNGV. This chain's CDR3 is CVSSPSGEQFF. DNA for the CDR3: TGTGTCAGCAGCCCTAGCGGAGAGCAGTTCTTC.

The genes are TRBV12-3 or TRBV12-4 and TRBJ2-4; 7 bases agree with TRBD1. V lost 5 bases and J lost 4; bases outside the gene matches: 8. This CDR3 is 15 amino acids long. CDR3 DNA: TGTGCCAGCAGTATTTCACAGGGGTCAAAAAACATTCAGTACTTC. Residues: CASSISQGSKNIQYF.

The chain uses TRBV7-9 and TRBJ1-1; D ambiguous. The germline V and J ends were trimmed by 5 bases and 5 bases, with 18 bases remaining between them. Germline V CDR1 and CDR2: SEHNR, FQNEAQ (reference sequence). The CDR3 has 15 residues. Here the CDR3 reads CASSPGRPGRTEAFF. The DNA for the CDR3 is TGTGCCAGCAGCCCGGGTAGGCCGGGAAGGACTGAAGCTTTCTTT.

This clonotype showed up many times. The chain combines TRBV4-1 with TRBJ2-6; the D is unclear. The ends were cut back, 5 bases at V and 3 bases at J, with 8 bases in the middle. Looked up from germline, CDR1 is MGHRA and CDR2 is YSYEKL. This CDR3 contains 14 residues. CDR3 residues: CASSLDSGANVLTF. The DNA for the CDR3 is TGCGCCAGCAGCTTAGATAGTGGGGCCAACGTCCTGACTTTC.

In this sample, this clonotype turned up a few times. For the CDR3, the DNA is TGCAGTGCCACGGACCACGAGGGGGCCTGGGAGGATGAGCAGTTCTTC. Protein: CSATDHEGAWEDEQFF. The rearrangement uses TRBV20-1 and TRBJ2-1; TRBD1 might be the D (7 bases). This CDR3 spans 16 amino acids. Germline CDR1 reads DFQATT; CDR2 reads SNEGSKA (reference sequence). V dropped 6 bases and J dropped 8 bases, with 26 bases sitting between them.

This clonotype has ten or more counts. The chain carries TRBV4-1 and TRBJ2-7; 13 bases match TRBD2. CDR1 MGHRA and CDR2 YSYEKL come from the germline V gene. There are 15 residues in the CDR3. V lost 4 bases to trimming and J lost 5 bases; unmatched junction nucleotides: 5. Here the CDR3 reads CASSLTSGRADEQYF. CDR3 DNA sequence: TGCGCCAGCAGCCTAACTAGCGGGAGGGCCGACGAGCAGTACTTC.

The table lists this clonotype with a few counts. This chain connects TRBV20-1 to TRBJ1-5; no definite D call. The germline V gene encodes CDR1 DFQATT and CDR2 SNEGSKA (reference sequence). This CDR3 has 12 amino acids. V lost 3 bases and J lost 11, with 14 bases in between. This CDR3 reads CSARHGDGAQHF. The CDR3, as DNA: TGCAGTGCTAGGCACGGGGATGGAGCCCAGCATTTT.

This clonotype was observed a handful of times. The rearrangement links TRBV5-1 to TRBJ2-1; D may be TRBD1 (5 bases). The CDR3 runs 16 residues. Germline lookup yields CDR1 SGHRS and CDR2 YFSETQ. V was pared by 4 bases and J by 10 bases, with 24 bases between. The CDR3 nucleotides are TGCGCCAGCAGCCTGGCGGCGTTCAGGGCGTTTAGGGAGCAGTTCTTC. Protein product: CASSLAAFRAFREQFF.

This clonotype was counted a few times. The rearrangement uses TRBV6-2 or TRBV6-3 and TRBJ2-1, with 11 bases identical to TRBD2. Germline CDR1 is MNHEY and CDR2 is SVGEGT. V gave up 4 bases and J gave up 3 bases; unmatched junction bases: 8. CDR3 length: 17 amino acids. The CDR3 DNA reads TGTGCCAGCAGTTCCTCCATACTAGCGGGGGTCTACAATGAGCAGTTCTTC. Encoded protein: CASSSSILAGVYNEQFF.

This clonotype was seen a handful of times. CDR3 DNA: TGTGCCAGCAGCATGAGGACAGGGGCCACCGGGGAGCTGTTTTTT. Its translation is CASSMRTGATGELFF. The chain couples TRBV7-8 to TRBJ2-2; 9 positions agree with TRBD1. CDR1 is SGHVS, CDR2 FQNEAQ, per germline. The length of the CDR3 is 15 residues. V lost 5 bases, J lost 4 bases, and 5 bases stayed unmatched.

This chain uses TRBV7-6 with TRBJ2-1, with TRBD1 matching over 11 bases. The CDR3 has 16 residues. From germline, CDR1 is SGHVS and CDR2 FNYEAQ. V gave up 2 bases and J gave up 8 bases; unmatched junction bases: 8. The CDR3 loop reads CASSLFGTGGKDEQFF. The CDR3 nucleotides read TGTGCCAGCAGCTTATTCGGGACAGGGGGGAAGGATGAGCAGTTCTTC.

The chain links TRBV20-1 to TRBJ2-5, with TRBD1 matching 8 bases. J gave up 3 bases and V 5 bases, and 2 bases lay outside the gene matches. CDR3 length equals 12 residues. Germline V gene lookup returns CDR1 DFQATT and CDR2 SNEGSKA (reference sequence). The CDR3 spells CSAGDRKETQYF. The CDR3 DNA sequence: TGCAGTGCTGGGGACAGGAAAGAGACCCAGTACTTC.

Only a few counts were recorded for this clonotype. The chain links TRBV7-2 to TRBJ1-1; D is undetermined. The germline V gene has CDR1 SGHTA and CDR2 FQGNSA. V lost 5 bases and J 4 bases, leaving 8 bases between the germline ends. This CDR3 is built from 12 residues. This CDR3 reads CASSPLGTEAFF. DNA of the CDR3: TGTGCCAGCAGCCCACTAGGCACTGAAGCTTTCTTT.

This clonotype was picked up a small number of times. The chain joins TRBV7-2 to TRBJ2-3; D might be TRBD2 (6 bases). The CDR3 runs 15 residues. V lost 1 base to trimming and J lost 1 base, with 9 bases between them. Germline CDR1 reads SGHTA; CDR2 reads FQGNSA. CDR3 protein: CASSLGASGTDTQYF. The CDR3 region has the DNA TGTGCCAGCAGCTTAGGGGCTAGCGGCACAGATACGCAGTATTTT.

This clonotype was counted between two and nine times. The chain has TRBV12-3 or TRBV12-4 and TRBJ2-5, with a possible D match to TRBD2 (5 bases). With 0 bases removed from V and 5 bases from J, the gap between germline ends came to 13 bases. The CDR3 length is 15 residues. The CDR3 loop reads CASSLAEAARETQYF. Written as DNA, the CDR3 is TGTGCCAGCAGTTTAGCGGAGGCAGCTCGGGAGACCCAGTACTTC.

This clonotype was counted ten times or more. J is TRBJ2-1 and V is TRBV3-1; D is possibly TRBD2 (6 bases). Germline-derived CDR1 and CDR2 are LGHDT and YNNKEL (reference sequence). Trimming stripped 0 bases from V and 3 bases from J, with 12 bases between. This CDR3 contains 16 residues. The CDR3 spells CASSQDTGADYNEQFF. The CDR3 coding sequence is TGTGCCAGCAGCCAAGATACGGGAGCTGACTACAATGAGCAGTTCTTC.

In this sample, this clonotype turned up a few times. The rearrangement joins TRBV7-2 to TRBJ2-1; D remains unclear. Germline CDR1 is SGHTA and CDR2 is FQGNSA. The ends were cut back, 7 bases at V and 13 bases at J, with 17 bases in the middle. This CDR3 is built from 12 residues. CDR3 sequence (DNA): TGTGCCAGCACCCCACCCCCGCACATTCAGTTCTTC. This encodes CASTPPPHIQFF.

The chain employs TRBV28 and TRBJ2-1; tentative D call: TRBD2 (5 bases). This CDR3 spans 12 amino acids. Deletions cut 8 bases from V and 13 bases from J, with 18 bases between. The germline CDR1 and CDR2 sequences are MDHEN and SYDVKM. This CDR3 reads CASRRGSSDQFF. In DNA, the CDR3 is TGTGCCAGCCGCCGGGGAAGTTCCGACCAGTTCTTC.

J is TRBJ2-1 and V is TRBV6-5; D is perhaps TRBD1 or TRBD2 (5 bases each). V was pared by 3 bases and J by 6 bases, with 9 bases between. The germline V gene encodes CDR1 MNHEY and CDR2 SVGAGI. This CDR3 region has 13 residues. This chain's CDR3 is CASSYGGPNEQFF. The CDR3 region has the DNA TGTGCCAGCAGTTATGGGGGTCCCAATGAGCAGTTCTTC.

This clonotype came up many times. CDR3 DNA: TGTGCCAGCAGTGTCGAAGGCACAGATACGCAGTATTTT. It translates to CASSVEGTDTQYF. V is TRBV6-4 and J is TRBJ2-3; D gene ambiguous. V shed 4 bases and J shed 1 base, with 6 bases lying between them. The CDR3 totals 13 residues. Germline CDR1 MRHNA, CDR2 SNTAGT.